Listed below are T cell receptor beta chains from one sample, sequenced in a study of blood T cell repertoires in COVID-19. Generated by immunoSEQ multiplex PCR, the TCRdb table keeps only in-frame clones and is missing some. The sample consists of some 250,000 clones, around four fifths of them appearing once. Sequenced sample: peripheral blood. These TCRs come from a man aged 55 to 70 with acute or convalescent COVID-19. CDR3s include the opening cysteine and the closing phenylalanine or tryptophan. The D gene is left open where the match is weak. Clone size is given for some rows only: seen once, a few or many times, or a class if the clone is expanded.

TRBD2	TRBV3-1/TRBV3-2	.	TRBJ2-1	CASSPQVTSGPHNEQFF	TGTGCCAGCAGCCCGCAGGTGACTAGCGGGCCCCACAATGAGCAGTTCTTC
.	TRBV28	.	TRBJ1-1	CASSLVGGYTEAFF	TGTGCCAGCAGTTTAGTGGGGGGGTACACTGAAGCTTTCTTT
.	TRBV2	.	TRBJ1-2	CANREFDGYTF	TGTGCCAACCGGGAATTTGATGGCTACACCTTC
TRBD2	TRBV15	.	TRBJ2-3	CATSRDTGGADTQYF	TGTGCCACCAGCAGAGATACCGGGGGGGCAGATACGCAGTATTTT
.	TRBV24-1	once	TRBJ2-1	CATATGGIGDEQFF	TGTGCCACCGCGACGGGCGGGATAGGAGATGAGCAGTTCTTC
.	TRBV24-1	few	TRBJ2-1	CATSDSTAGSYNEQFF	TGTGCCACCAGTGATTCCACGGCAGGCTCCTACAATGAGCAGTTCTTC
TRBD1	TRBV18	.	TRBJ1-2	CASSPPGTGGGYTF	TGTGCCAGCTCACCCCCCGGGACAGGGGGCGGCTACACCTTC
TRBD1	TRBV2	.	TRBJ1-4	CASSRGRGNEKLFF	TGTGCCAGCAGCAGGGGGCGTGGAAATGAAAAACTGTTTTTT
TRBD1	TRBV30	.	TRBJ1-4	CAWSAVQGIGEKLFF	TGTGCCTGGAGCGCCGTACAGGGGATAGGGGAAAAACTGTTTTTT
.	TRBV4-2	.	TRBJ1-6	CASSQDLADYNSPLHF	TGTGCCAGCAGCCAAGATCTGGCAGACTATAATTCACCCCTCCACTTT
.	TRBV18	.	TRBJ1-5	CASSPQGDQPQHF	TGTGCCAGCTCACCACAGGGAGATCAGCCCCAGCATTTT
TRBD1	TRBV30	.	TRBJ2-7	CAWRVPGTGSYEQYF	TGTGCCTGGAGGGTTCCCGGGACAGGGAGCTACGAGCAGTACTTC
.	TRBV18	.	TRBJ1-6	CASSFGQINSPLHF	TGTGCCAGCTCTTTCGGACAGATAAATTCACCCCTCCACTTT
.	TRBV10-3	.	TRBJ2-7	CAISAGERVGEQYF	TGTGCCATCAGTGCGGGGGAGAGGGTTGGTGAGCAGTACTTC
.	TRBV2	.	TRBJ1-1	CASSRAGNTEAFF	TGTGCCAGCAGCCGGGCGGGGAACACTGAAGCTTTCTTT
TRBD2	TRBV6-1	.	TRBJ2-3	CASSDILARAWGGTQYF	TGTGCCAGCAGTGACATCCTAGCGCGGGCCTGGGGGGGTACGCAGTATTTT
.	TRBV4-2	.	TRBJ2-4	CASSPQSRLVAPLGENIQYF	TGTGCCAGCAGCCCTCAAAGCAGGCTAGTAGCGCCCCTTGGGGAAAACATTCAGTACTTC
TRBD1	TRBV6-5	.	TRBJ1-1	CASKGQTIMNTEAFF	TGTGCCAGCAAGGGACAGACAATTATGAACACTGAAGCTTTCTTT
.	TRBV7-6	.	TRBJ2-5	CASSLQGQETQYF	TGTGCCAGCAGCTTACAGGGACAAGAGACCCAGTACTTC
.	TRBV6-6	.	TRBJ1-3	CASSYTGQGGNTIYF	TGTGCCAGCAGTTACACAGGGCAAGGTGGAAACACCATATATTTT
.	TRBV5-5	.	TRBJ1-1	CASSLSRAEAFF	TGTGCCAGCAGCTTGTCGAGAGCGGAAGCTTTCTTT
TRBD1	TRBV29-1	.	TRBJ1-2	CSVADRARQDGYTF	TGCAGCGTCGCAGACAGGGCCCGGCAGGATGGCTACACCTTC
.	TRBV11-2	.	TRBJ2-7	CASSLEKQAQSSYEQYF	TGTGCCAGCAGCTTAGAGAAGCAGGCCCAGAGCTCCTACGAGCAGTACTTC
.	TRBV21-1	.	TRBJ2-5	CASSKGGSGSPQETQYF	TGTGCCAGCAGCAAAGGAGGAAGCGGGAGCCCCCAAGAGACCCAGTACTTC
TRBD2	TRBV19	.	TRBJ2-5	CASSIGASGRKTQYF	TGTGCCAGTAGTATAGGGGCTAGCGGGAGAAAGACCCAGTACTTC
.	TRBV2	.	TRBJ1-5	CASSDSGGSQPQHF	TGTGCCAGCAGTGATAGCGGGGGTAGCCAGCCCCAGCATTTT
.	TRBV29-1	.	TRBJ2-5	CSATGGETQYF	TGCAGCGCGACAGGAGGGGAGACCCAGTACTTC
TRBD1	TRBV7-8	.	TRBJ2-3	CASSSGTGTDTQYF	TGTGCCAGCAGCTCCGGGACAGGGACCGATACGCAGTATTTT
.	TRBV27	.	TRBJ1-1	CASRSDRGPYTEAFF	TGTGCCAGCAGATCAGACCGGGGTCCGTACACTGAAGCTTTCTTT
TRBD1	TRBV19	.	TRBJ2-7	CASSTWTGSYEQYF	TGTGCCAGTAGTACCTGGACAGGGTCCTACGAGCAGTACTTC
TRBD1	TRBV5-5	once	TRBJ2-7	CASSLVPGQGPYEQYF	TGTGCCAGCAGCTTGGTTCCGGGACAGGGACCCTACGAGCAGTACTTC
.	TRBV28	.	TRBJ1-2	CASSLIGYGYTF	TGTGCCAGCAGTTTAATCGGTTATGGCTACACCTTC
TRBD2	TRBV7-9	once	TRBJ2-1	CASSLQLAGGQGEQFF	TGTGCCAGCAGCCTACAACTAGCGGGAGGGCAGGGTGAGCAGTTCTTC
.	TRBV19	.	TRBJ2-1	CASSQQGFSYNEQFF	TGTGCCAGTAGCCAACAGGGATTCTCCTACAATGAGCAGTTCTTC
TRBD1	TRBV9	.	TRBJ1-4	CASSVAQGQPNEKLFF	TGTGCCAGCAGCGTAGCTCAGGGACAGCCTAATGAAAAACTGTTTTTT
.	TRBV3-1/TRBV3-2	.	TRBJ2-2	CASSQEASRLGELFF	TGTGCCAGCAGCCAAGAGGCTAGCCGACTCGGGGAGCTGTTTTTT
TRBD1	TRBV29-1	.	TRBJ1-1	CSVEGQGNTEAFF	TGCAGCGTTGAGGGACAGGGGAACACTGAAGCTTTCTTT
TRBD1	TRBV25-1	.	TRBJ1-2	CASSGRDRGIYGYTF	TGTGCCAGCTCTGGGAGGGACAGGGGGATCTATGGCTACACCTTC
.	TRBV2	.	TRBJ1-2	CARSGGGGYGYTF	TGTGCCAGGTCCGGGGGAGGAGGGTATGGCTACACCTTC
TRBD2	TRBV7-3	.	TRBJ2-1	CASSLGRTSRNEQFF	TGTGCCAGCAGCTTAGGGCGGACTAGCCGCAATGAGCAGTTCTTC
.	TRBV12-3/TRBV12-4	.	TRBJ2-7	CASSSTYSYEQYF	TGTGCCAGCAGTTCGACATACTCCTACGAGCAGTACTTC
.	TRBV10-3	.	TRBJ2-2	CAATSRTNTGELFF	TGTGCCGCCACCAGTCGAACGAACACCGGGGAGCTGTTTTTT
.	TRBV27	.	TRBJ2-3	CASSLRTVSTDTQYF	TGTGCCAGCAGTTTACGGACAGTGAGCACAGATACGCAGTATTTT
TRBD1	TRBV29-1	.	TRBJ2-3	CSARQGGTDTQYF	TGCAGCGCGCGACAGGGAGGCACAGATACGCAGTATTTT
.	TRBV18	.	TRBJ1-1	CASSPQVRTEAFF	TGTGCCAGCTCACCACAGGTCAGGACTGAAGCTTTCTTT
.	TRBV5-4	.	TRBJ2-2	CASSRDNTGELFF	TGTGCCAGCAGCCGAGATAACACCGGGGAGCTGTTTTTT
.	TRBV20-1	.	TRBJ2-3	CSALVGDTQYF	TGCAGTGCCCTAGTTGGTGATACGCAGTATTTT
TRBD1	TRBV2	.	TRBJ1-5	CASSGRTGAYSSNQPQHF	TGTGCCAGCAGTGGTCGGACAGGGGCCTATAGTAGCAATCAGCCCCAGCATTTT
TRBD2	TRBV11-2	few	TRBJ2-1	CASSPSRGGEQFF	TGTGCCAGCAGCCCTTCTCGGGGGGGCGAGCAGTTCTTC
.	TRBV6-6	.	TRBJ2-1	CASSYRGTAFNNEQFF	TGTGCCAGCAGTTACCGCGGGACTGCATTCAACAATGAGCAGTTCTTC
.	TRBV9	.	TRBJ1-3	CASSESTGLSGNTIYF	TGTGCCAGCAGCGAGTCTACAGGCCTCTCTGGAAACACCATATATTTT
.	TRBV28	.	TRBJ1-5	CASTPGGGDQPQHF	TGTGCCAGCACCCCTGGGGGGGGCGATCAGCCCCAGCATTTT
TRBD2	TRBV6-1	.	TRBJ2-7	CASSGLLSGGATYEQYF	TGTGCCAGCAGTGGCCTTCTTAGCGGGGGGGCAACCTACGAGCAGTACTTC
.	TRBV10-1	.	TRBJ1-1	CASSGQANTEAFF	TGCGCCAGCAGTGGTCAGGCGAACACTGAAGCTTTCTTT
.	TRBV19	few	TRBJ2-1	CASSLFHNEQFF	TGTGCCAGTAGCCTATTCCACAATGAGCAGTTCTTC